This T cell receptor (beta chain) was sequenced for a study of identical twins. Template switching added a universal primer site; cDNA carried unique molecular identifiers. Each CDR3 protein gets one entry after TCRdb re-called the 5' RACE reads with MiXCR. Of around 100,000 distinct CDR3 sequences in the sample, 5.9% were seen once. This clonotype was counted at least ten times. The CDR3 runs 13 residues. V was clipped by 6 bases and J by 6 bases, with 17 bases between them. Germline CDR1 DFQATT, CDR2 SNEGSKA (reference sequence). The sequencing sample was made of memory T cells sorted from blood. The TCR comes from a woman aged 45-60 years in good health. The genes are TRBV20-1 and TRBJ1-2, with D maybe TRBD1 (6 bases). DNA for the CDR3: TGCAGTGCCGCAGGGGTGGGGGGCGATGGCTACACCTTC. This encodes CSAAGVGGDGYTF.